This T cell receptor (beta chain) was sequenced in a study of blood T cells in healthy people across ages. A J-beta primer mix and a sample-barcoded 5' primer were used in a second PCR of about 7 to 12 cycles. A template-switch adaptor containing 12 random nucleotides labeled each cDNA molecule. TCRdb processed the 5' RACE reads anew with MiXCR; each CDR3 protein has one entry. This table holds hundreds of thousands of distinct CDR3 sequences, about 30% found once. Germline V lookup: CDR1 DFQATT, CDR2 SNEGSKA (reference sequence). With 0 bases removed from V and 5 bases from J, the gap between germline ends came to 14 bases. The CDR3 runs 16 residues. This clonotype was detected ten times or more.

This TCR was recovered from an elderly woman in good health. The sequencing input was blood. This sequence joins TRBV20-1 and TRBJ1-6; tentatively, D is TRBD1 (5 bases). The CDR3 DNA sequence: TGCAGTGCTAGAGATCGGGACTTCCACGATAATTCACCCCTCCACTTT. It yields the protein CSARDRDFHDNSPLHF.